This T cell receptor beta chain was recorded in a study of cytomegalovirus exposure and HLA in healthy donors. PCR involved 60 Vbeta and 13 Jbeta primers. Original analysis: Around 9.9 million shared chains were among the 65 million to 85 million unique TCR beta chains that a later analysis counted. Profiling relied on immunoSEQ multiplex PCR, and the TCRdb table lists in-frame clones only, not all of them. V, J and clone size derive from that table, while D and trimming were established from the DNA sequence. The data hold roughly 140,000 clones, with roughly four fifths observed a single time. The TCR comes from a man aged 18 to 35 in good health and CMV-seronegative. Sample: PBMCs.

CDR3 bases: TGTGCCACCGGAGGACGGCCCTATGGCTACACCTTC. Residues: CATGGRPYGYTF. This sequence joins TRBV6-5 and TRBJ1-2; D not certain. The V end was cut by 10 bases, the J end by 4 bases, with 13 bases between. CDR1 is MNHEY, CDR2 SVGAGI, per germline. CDR3 length equals 12 residues.